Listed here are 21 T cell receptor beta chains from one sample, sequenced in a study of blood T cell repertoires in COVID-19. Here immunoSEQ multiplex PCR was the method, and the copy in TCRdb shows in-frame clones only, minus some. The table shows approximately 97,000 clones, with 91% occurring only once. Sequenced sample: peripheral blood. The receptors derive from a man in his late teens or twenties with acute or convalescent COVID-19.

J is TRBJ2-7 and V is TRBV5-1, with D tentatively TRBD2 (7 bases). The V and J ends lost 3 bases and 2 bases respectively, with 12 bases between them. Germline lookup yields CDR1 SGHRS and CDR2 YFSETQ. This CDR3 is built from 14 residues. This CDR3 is CASSSSGGTYEQYF. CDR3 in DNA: TGCGCCAGCAGCTCATCGGGGGGCACCTACGAGCAGTACTTC.

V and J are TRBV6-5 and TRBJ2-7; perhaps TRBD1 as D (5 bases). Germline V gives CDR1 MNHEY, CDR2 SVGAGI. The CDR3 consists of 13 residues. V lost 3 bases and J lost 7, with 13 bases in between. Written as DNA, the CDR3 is TGTGCCAGCAGTTATCGGCCAGACAGAGAGCAGTACTTC. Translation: CASSYRPDREQYF.

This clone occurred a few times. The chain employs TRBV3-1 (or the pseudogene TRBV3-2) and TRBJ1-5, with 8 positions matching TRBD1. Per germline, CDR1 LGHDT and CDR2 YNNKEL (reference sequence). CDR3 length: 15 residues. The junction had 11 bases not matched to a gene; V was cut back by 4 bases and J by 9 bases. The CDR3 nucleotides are TGTGCCAGCAGCCCCCGCTGGACAGGGTCATCGCCCCAGCATTTT. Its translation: CASSPRWTGSSPQHF.

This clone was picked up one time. The CDR3 protein is CASSYSTGRYEEQYF. CDR3 bases: TGTGCCAGCAGTTACTCCACAGGACGGTACGAGGAGCAGTACTTC. The chain employs TRBV6-5 and TRBJ2-7, with a tentative D call TRBD1 (5 bases). The CDR3 has 15 amino acids. In germline, CDR1 is MNHEY, CDR2 SVGAGI. Trimming took 0 bases from V and 7 from J, leaving 16 bases between them.

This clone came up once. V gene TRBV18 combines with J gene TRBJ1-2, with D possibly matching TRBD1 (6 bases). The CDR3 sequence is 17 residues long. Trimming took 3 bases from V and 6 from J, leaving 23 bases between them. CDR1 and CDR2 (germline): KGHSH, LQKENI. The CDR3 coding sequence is TGTGCCAGCTCACCCGATGGGCAGGGGAAGGCCCTTCATGGCTACACCTTC. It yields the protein CASSPDGQGKALHGYTF.

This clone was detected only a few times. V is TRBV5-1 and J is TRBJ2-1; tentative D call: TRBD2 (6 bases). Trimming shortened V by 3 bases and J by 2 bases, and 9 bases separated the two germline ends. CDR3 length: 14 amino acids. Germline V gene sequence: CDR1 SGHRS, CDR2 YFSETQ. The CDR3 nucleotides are TGCGCCAGCAGCTGGGGGGAAACCTACAATGAGCAGTTCTTC. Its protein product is CASSWGETYNEQFF.

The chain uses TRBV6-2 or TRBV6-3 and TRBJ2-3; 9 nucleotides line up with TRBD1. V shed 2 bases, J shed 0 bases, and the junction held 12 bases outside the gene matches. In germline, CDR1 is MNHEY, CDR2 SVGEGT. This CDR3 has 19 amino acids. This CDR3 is CASSYPGQGVLFSTDTQYF. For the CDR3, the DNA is TGTGCCAGCAGTTACCCGGGACAGGGAGTCCTCTTTAGCACAGATACGCAGTATTTT.

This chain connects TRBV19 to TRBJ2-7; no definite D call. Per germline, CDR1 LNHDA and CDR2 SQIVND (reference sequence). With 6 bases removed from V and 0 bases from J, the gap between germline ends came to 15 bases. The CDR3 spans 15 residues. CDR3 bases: TGTGCCAGTAGCTCGAGCCGACGGAGCTCCTACGAGCAGTACTTC. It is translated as CASSSSRRSSYEQYF.

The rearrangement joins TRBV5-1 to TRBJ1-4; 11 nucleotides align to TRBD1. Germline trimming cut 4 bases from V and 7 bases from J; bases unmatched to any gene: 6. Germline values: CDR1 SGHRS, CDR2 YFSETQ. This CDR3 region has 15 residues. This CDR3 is CASSARGQGGEKLFF. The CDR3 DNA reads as TGCGCCAGCAGCGCCAGGGGACAGGGGGGTGAAAAACTGTTTTTT.

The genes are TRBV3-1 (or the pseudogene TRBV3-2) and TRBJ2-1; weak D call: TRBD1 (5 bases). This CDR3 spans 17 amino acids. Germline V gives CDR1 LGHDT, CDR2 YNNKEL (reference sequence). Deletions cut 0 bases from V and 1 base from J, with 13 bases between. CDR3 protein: CASSQDEGAVSYNEQFF. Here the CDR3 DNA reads TGTGCCAGCAGCCAAGATGAAGGGGCGGTGTCCTACAATGAGCAGTTCTTC.

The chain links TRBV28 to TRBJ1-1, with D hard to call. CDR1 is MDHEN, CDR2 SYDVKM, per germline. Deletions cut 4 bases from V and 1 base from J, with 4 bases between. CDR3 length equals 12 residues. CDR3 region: CASSYGNTEAFF. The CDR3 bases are TGTGCCAGCAGTTACGGGAACACTGAAGCTTTCTTT.

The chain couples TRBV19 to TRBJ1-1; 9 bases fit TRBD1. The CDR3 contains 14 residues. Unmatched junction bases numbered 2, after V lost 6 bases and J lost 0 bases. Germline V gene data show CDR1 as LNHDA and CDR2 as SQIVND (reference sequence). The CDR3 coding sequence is TGTGCCAGTAGCCACAGGGGGCTGAACACTGAAGCTTTCTTT. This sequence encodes CASSHRGLNTEAFF.

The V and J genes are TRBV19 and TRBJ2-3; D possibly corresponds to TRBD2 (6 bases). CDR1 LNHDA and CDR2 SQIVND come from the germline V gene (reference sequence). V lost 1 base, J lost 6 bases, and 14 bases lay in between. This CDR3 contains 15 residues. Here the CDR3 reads CASSIVGSLGDTQYF. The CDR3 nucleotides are TGTGCCAGTAGTATAGTCGGGAGCCTCGGGGATACGCAGTATTTT. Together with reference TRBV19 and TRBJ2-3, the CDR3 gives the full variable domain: DGGITQSPKYLFRKEGQNVTLSCEQNLNHDAMYWYRQDPGQGLRLIYYSQIVNDFQKGDIAEGYSVSREKKESFPLTVTSAQKNPTAFYLCASSIVGSLGDTQYFGPGTRLTVL.

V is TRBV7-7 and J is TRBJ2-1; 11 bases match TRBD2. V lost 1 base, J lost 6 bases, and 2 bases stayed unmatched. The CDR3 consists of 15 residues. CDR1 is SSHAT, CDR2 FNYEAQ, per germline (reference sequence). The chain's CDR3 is CASSLGLAGFNEQFF. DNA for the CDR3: TGTGCCAGCAGCTTAGGACTAGCGGGATTCAATGAGCAGTTCTTC.

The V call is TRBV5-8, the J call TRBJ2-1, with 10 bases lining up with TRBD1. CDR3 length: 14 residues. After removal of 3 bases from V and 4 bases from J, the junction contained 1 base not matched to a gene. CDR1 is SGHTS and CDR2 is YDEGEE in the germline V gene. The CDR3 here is CASSWTGGYNEQFF. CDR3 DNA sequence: TGTGCCAGCAGCTGGACAGGGGGTTACAATGAGCAGTTCTTC.

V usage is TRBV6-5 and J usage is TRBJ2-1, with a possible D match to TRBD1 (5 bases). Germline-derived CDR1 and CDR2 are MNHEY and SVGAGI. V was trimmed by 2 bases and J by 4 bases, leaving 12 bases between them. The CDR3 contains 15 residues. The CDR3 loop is CASSYGPQVYNEQFF. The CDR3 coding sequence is TGTGCCAGCAGTTACGGCCCACAGGTTTACAATGAGCAGTTCTTC.

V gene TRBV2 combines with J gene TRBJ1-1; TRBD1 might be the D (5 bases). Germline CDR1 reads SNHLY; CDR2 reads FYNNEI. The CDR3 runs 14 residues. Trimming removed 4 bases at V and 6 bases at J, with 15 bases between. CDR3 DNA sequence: TGTGCCAGCAGTGGGAGCAGGGCGGACCCTGAAGCTTTCTTT. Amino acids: CASSGSRADPEAFF.

CDR3 coding DNA: TGTGCCAGCAGCTTCTTTGACTACAAAAAGATTAGCAATCAGCCCCAGCATTTT. Protein sequence: CASSFFDYKKISNQPQHF. The chain uses TRBV5-6 and TRBJ1-5; D gene ambiguous. Germline lookup yields CDR1 SGHDT and CDR2 YYEEEE. V lost 2 bases and J 0 bases, leaving 18 bases between the germline ends. The CDR3 length is 18 residues.

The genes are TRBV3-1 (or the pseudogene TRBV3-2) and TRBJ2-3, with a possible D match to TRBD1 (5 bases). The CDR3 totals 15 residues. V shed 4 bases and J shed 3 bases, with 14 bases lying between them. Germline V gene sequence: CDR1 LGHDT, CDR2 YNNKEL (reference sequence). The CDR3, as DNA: TGTGCCAGCAGCCCCACCAGGGCCGGGACAGATACGCAGTATTTT. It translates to CASSPTRAGTDTQYF.

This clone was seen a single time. In nucleotides, the CDR3 is TGTGCCAGCAGCGGATCAGGAGGGATTACTTTCATGAACACTGAAGCTTTCTTT. This codes for CASSGSGGITFMNTEAFF. The V gene is TRBV3-1 (or the pseudogene TRBV3-2), the J gene TRBJ1-1; D is unclear. This CDR3 is built from 18 residues. Germline CDR1 reads LGHDT; CDR2 reads YNNKEL (reference sequence). V was pared by 5 bases and J by 0 bases, with 22 bases between.

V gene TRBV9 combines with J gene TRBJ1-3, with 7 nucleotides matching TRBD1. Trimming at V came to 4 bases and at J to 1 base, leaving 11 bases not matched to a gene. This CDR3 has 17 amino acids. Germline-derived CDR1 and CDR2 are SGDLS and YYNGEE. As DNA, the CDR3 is TGTGCCAGCAGCCCTCGACAGGGTCTCAATTCTGGAAACACCATATATTTT. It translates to CASSPRQGLNSGNTIYF. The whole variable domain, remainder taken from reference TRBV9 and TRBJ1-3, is DSGVTQTPKHLITATGQRVTLRCSPRSGDLSVYWYQQSLDQGLQFLIQYYNGEERAKGNILERFSAQQFPDLHSELNLSSLELGDSALYFCASSPRQGLNSGNTIYFGEGSWLTVV.